A selection of T cell receptor beta chains follows, all from one sample in a study of control samples from healthy donors and cancer patients. TCRdb's copy holds only in-frame clones and misses some; the assay was immunoSEQ multiplex PCR. Of about 100,000 clones in the sample, about 90% are singletons; the top ten hold 15% to 20%. The sample consisted of blood. These receptors all stem from a woman aged 45-65 years in good health. The CDR3 runs from the conserved cysteine through the conserved F or W. Rows may omit the clone size; those that give it use once, few, many or a size class.

v_call	clone_size	cdr3_aa
TRBV9	NA	CASSVDGTGYETQYF
TRBV12-3/TRBV12-4	few	CASSSSEDTQYF
TRBV27	NA	CASSLSGTANTGELFF
TRBV5-4	NA	CASSHRTGSYEQYF
TRBV19	NA	CASRPDRGAEAFF
TRBV5-6	NA	CASSLYRDSSSYNSPLHF
TRBV9	once	CASSVLGGETQYF
TRBV21-1	NA	CASSLGQDPNSTDTQYF
TRBV15	NA	CATSRGGNQPQHF
TRBV10-1	NA	CASSAARATGELFF
TRBV27	NA	CASGGTGGKTQYF
TRBV29-1	NA	CSVELGFRAFF
TRBV6-4	NA	CASSHGGQDTQYF
TRBV3-1/TRBV3-2	once	CASSLFQDPGLAFF
TRBV5-1	few	CASSLLRTGGNRAEAFF
TRBV20-1	NA	CSAVSETQYF
TRBV27	NA	CASGPGFLLHF
TRBV21-1	NA	CASKSGSGNTIYF
TRBV27	NA	CASSLTREGSHEQFF
TRBV29-1	once	CSVGLAGGTEAFF
TRBV7-3	NA	CASSLTGAANTEAFF
TRBV19	NA	CASSMGTGSYSPLHF
TRBV4-1	NA	CASREGTGGRRDSPLHF
TRBV3-1/TRBV3-2	NA	CASSAGTSYNEQFF
TRBV7-9	NA	CASSRLAGGLAGELFF
TRBV19	NA	CASSTPEKLGGYTF
TRBV12-3/TRBV12-4	NA	CASSSYRGQFF
TRBV7-2	NA	CASSTGISSYNEQFF
TRBV5-4	NA	CASSQHYSYEQYF
TRBV18	NA	CASSPGGAGNQPQHF
TRBV20-1	NA	CSASEPAGYTF
TRBV7-9	few	CASLLWVTGELFF
TRBV23-1	NA	CASSLLAGGCNEQFF
TRBV6-5	NA	CASSYSGSDSEKLFF
TRBV3-1/TRBV3-2	once	CASSLHKDSPGQKNIQYF
TRBV13	NA	CASSSQGGYGYTF
TRBV6-4	NA	CASMGYTEAFF
TRBV28	once	CASSLPGQGPFGYTF
TRBV7-2	NA	CASCLGTGNTIYF